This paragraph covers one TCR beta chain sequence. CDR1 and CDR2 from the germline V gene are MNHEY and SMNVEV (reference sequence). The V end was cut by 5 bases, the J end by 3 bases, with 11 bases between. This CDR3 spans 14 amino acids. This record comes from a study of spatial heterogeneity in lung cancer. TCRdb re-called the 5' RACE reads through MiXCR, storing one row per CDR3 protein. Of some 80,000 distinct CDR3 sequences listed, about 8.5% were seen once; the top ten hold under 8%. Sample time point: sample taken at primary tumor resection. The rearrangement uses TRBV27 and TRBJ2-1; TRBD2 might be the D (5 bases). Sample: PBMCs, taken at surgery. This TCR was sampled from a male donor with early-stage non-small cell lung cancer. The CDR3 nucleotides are TGTGCCAGCAGTGCCAGCGGACTCTACAATGAGCAGTTCTTC. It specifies CASSASGLYNEQFF.